This TCR beta chain derives from a study of blood T cell repertoires in COVID-19. Study details: Sites across the United States, Italy and Spain contributed samples from acute and convalescent COVID-19.

Participant-given clinical history determined each cohort assignment. Sequencing was performed with immunoSEQ multiplex PCR; in TCRdb, only in-frame clones are kept and a portion is missing. Among 250,000 to 350,000 clones listed, nearly 90% were seen once. V lost 3 bases, J lost 4 bases, and 6 bases stayed unmatched. The germline V gene has CDR1 WNHNN and CDR2 SYGVQD (reference sequence). This CDR3 is built from 16 residues. This TCR derives from a woman aged 18-35 years with acute COVID-19. This chain connects TRBV10-1 to TRBJ2-1; 10 bases line up with TRBD1. The sequenced sample consisted of PBMCs or T cells enriched from blood (not recorded which). CDR3 DNA: TGCGCCAGCAGTGAAGGACAGGGGGTAAGGTACAATGAGCAGTTCTTC. It specifies CASSEGQGVRYNEQFF.